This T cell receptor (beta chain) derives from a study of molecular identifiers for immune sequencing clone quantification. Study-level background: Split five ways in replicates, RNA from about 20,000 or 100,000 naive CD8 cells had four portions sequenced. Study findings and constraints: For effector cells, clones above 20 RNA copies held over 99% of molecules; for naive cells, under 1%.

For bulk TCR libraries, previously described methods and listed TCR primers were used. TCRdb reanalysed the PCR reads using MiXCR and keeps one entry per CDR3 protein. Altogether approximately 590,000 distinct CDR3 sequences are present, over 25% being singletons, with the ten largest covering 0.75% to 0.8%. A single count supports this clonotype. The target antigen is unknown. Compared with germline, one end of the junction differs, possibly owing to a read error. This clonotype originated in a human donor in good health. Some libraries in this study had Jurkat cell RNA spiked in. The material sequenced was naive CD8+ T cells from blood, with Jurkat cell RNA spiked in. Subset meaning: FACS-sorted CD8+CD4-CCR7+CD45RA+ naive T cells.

CDR3: CSVDARGRRETQYF. The CDR3 DNA reads TGCAGCGTTGATGCGAGGGGGCGCCGAGAGACTCAGTACTTC. The chain recombines TRBV29-1 with TRBJ2-5; TRBD1 matches at 7 bases. In germline, CDR1 is SQVTM, CDR2 ANQGSEA. This CDR3 is 14 amino acids long.